This TCR beta chain was obtained from a study of response to subunit inactivated influenza vaccine. TCRdb re-called the RT-PCR reads with MiXCR, one entry per CDR3 protein. The profile covers more than 500,000 distinct CDR3 sequences, with approximately 11% appearing a single time and about 10% taken by the ten largest. Deletions cut 10 bases from V and 1 base from J, with 14 bases between. The CDR3 contains 13 residues. The germline V gene has CDR1 MNHEY and CDR2 SVGEGT. The same specimen was also included in a second study, on T cells expressing NK-cell markers. That source reports: The authors generated TCR beta cDNA through 5'RACE template switching with UMIs. The TCR beta repertoires originated in sorted CD3+CD56+NKG2C+, CD3+CD56+NKG2C- and CD3+CD56-NKG2C+ T cells.

The source was PBMCs from blood, collected on the day of vaccination. The TCR was taken from a man in his forties or fifties who received an inactivated influenza vaccine. The chain carries TRBV6-2 or TRBV6-3 and TRBJ2-7; D is uncertain. The CDR3 loop is CATAWAASYEQYF. CDR3 nucleotides: TGTGCCACAGCGTGGGCTGCGTCCTACGAGCAGTACTTC.